The entry below describes one T cell receptor (beta chain). The sample belongs to a study of OX40 agonist ivuxolimab in advanced cancers. Study-level information: Cancers in dose escalation were hepatocellular, melanoma, renal cell and head and neck.

Sequenced by immunoSEQ multiplex PCR; TCRdb stores in-frame clones only, minus some. Counted here are 95,000 to 150,000 clones, 80% to 95% occurring once; the ten biggest clones make up more than 0.15%. The germline V and J ends were trimmed by 0 bases and 8 bases, with 13 bases remaining between them. The CDR3 consists of 14 residues. Germline loops: CDR1 SGDLS, CDR2 YYNGEE. This chain joins TRBV9 and TRBJ2-3, with TRBD2 as a possible D gene (5 bases). This clonotype was sampled from an adult with an advanced solid tumor such as melanoma, head and neck, liver or kidney cancer. The source material was CD4+ or CD8+ T cells sorted from blood, sampled in a trial of the OX40 agonist ivuxolimab. The CDR3 protein is CASSVEDGRGTQYF. In nucleotides, the CDR3 is TGTGCCAGCAGCGTAGAGGATGGGAGAGGTACGCAGTATTTT.